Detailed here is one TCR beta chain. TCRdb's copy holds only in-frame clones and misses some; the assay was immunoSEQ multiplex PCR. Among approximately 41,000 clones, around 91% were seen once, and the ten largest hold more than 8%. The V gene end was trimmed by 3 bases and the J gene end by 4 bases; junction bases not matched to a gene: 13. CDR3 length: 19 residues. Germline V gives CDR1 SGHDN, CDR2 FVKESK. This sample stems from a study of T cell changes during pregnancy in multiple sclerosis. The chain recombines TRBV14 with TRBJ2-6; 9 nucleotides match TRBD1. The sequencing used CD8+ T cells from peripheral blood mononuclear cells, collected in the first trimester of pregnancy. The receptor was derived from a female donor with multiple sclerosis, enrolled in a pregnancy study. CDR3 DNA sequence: TGTGCCAGCAGCCATCCCGGCGGACAGGGGTTGTACGGGGCCAACGTCCTGACTTTC. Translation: CASSHPGGQGLYGANVLTF. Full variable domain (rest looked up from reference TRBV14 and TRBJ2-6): EAGVTQFPSHSVIEKGQTVTLRCDPISGHDNLYWYRRVMGKEIKFLLHFVKESKQDESGMPNNRFLAERTGGTYSTLKVQPAELEDSGVYFCASSHPGGQGLYGANVLTFGAGSRLTVL.